This record looks at one T cell receptor beta chain sequence and its context. This clone was recorded only once. Its antigen has not been determined. It has no much larger one-base neighbor in the sample; base qualities were not kept. Participants in the prospective study were enrolled through a virtual design, were aged roughly 18 to 95 years, and lived in approximately 24 United States geographic areas. To assign participants to cohorts, the prospective study relied on clinical history that participants themselves reported in a screening survey and a study questionnaire. Recovered participants in ImmuneRACE Cohort 3 were defined as having two consecutive negative NP/OP PCR tests, clearance from a healthcare professional, or resolution of symptoms. Each participant in the prospective study had whole blood, serum and a nasopharyngeal or oropharyngeal swab collected by mobile phlebotomists. Participants in the prospective study had the option to provide additional blood draws and questionnaires over a roughly two-month period. Before DNA extraction, blood samples from the prospective study were shipped at room temperature or frozen.

The entry originates in a study of blood T cell repertoires in COVID-19 (TCRdb year 2020). With respect to the entire study: Samples covering the acute and convalescent phases of COVID-19 were provided by collaborators in the United States, Italy and Spain. Nearly every sample came with metadata listing a de-identified subject ID, COVID-19 status, age in years and sex. The dataset comprised deeply sampled blood TCRbeta repertoires from subjects exposed to, actively infected with, or recovered from COVID-19. The material from the prospective study consisted of cDNA or gDNA derived from T cells, B-cell-depleted T cells, or PBMCs. Samples were obtained from the ongoing ImmuneRACE study (first 160 participants) and from about 1,300 subjects provided by 6 global collaborators. The repertoires were made available in a free public database intended to serve as a resource for research on the immune response to SARS-CoV-2. Where available, HLA class I and class II types were taken from metadata supplied by the sample provider and were not determined by assay-based typing.

TCRbeta CDR3 regions were amplified from genomic DNA using the immunoSEQ Assay, a bias-controlled multiplex PCR. The authors' analysis ran thus. Within the assay, amplification of reference gene primers was used to estimate how many nucleated cells each sample contained. Sequence reads were collapsed and filtered to measure the absolute abundance of every unique TCRbeta CDR3 rearrangement. Productive Simpson clonality was computed per sample as the square root of Simpson's diversity index over productive rearrangements. TCRdb took over this immuneACCESS table, retaining in-frame rearrangements with V and J assigned. Such tables are incomplete; in checked studies, under half of the missing clones stem from an unresolved V gene, and the remainder is unexplained. D and trimming come from the DNA, and the V and J calls and clone size come from that table. The sample contains 490,000 or so clones, 85% to 90% of them found a single time. The top ten hold around 1.9% of the sample.

The full study reports these points: The quantity of clinical and demographic metadata differed by source and by participant and was supplied without curation.

V sheds 3 bases and J sheds 0 bases, leaving 11 bases between their ends. The CDR3, from cysteine to phenylalanine, totals 16 residues. Just CDR3 DNA is preserved here, 48 bases in frame from base 1. CDR1 and CDR2 were assigned from the germline V gene as SGHTA and FQGNSA. The sequenced sample consisted of PBMCs or T cells enriched from blood (not recorded which). The rearranged segments are TRBV7-2 and TRBJ1-4, with a tentative D gene TRBD1 over 5 matching bases. The TCR originated in a woman between 35 and 50 years old who had recovered from COVID-19. CDR3 reads: CASSFDRLATNEKLFF. The nucleotide sequence reads TGTGCCAGCAGCTTTGACAGACTTGCAACTAATGAAAAACTGTTTTTT. With the portions outside the CDR3 filled from the reference TRBV7-2 and TRBJ1-4 genes, the complete variable region becomes GAGVSQSPSNKVTEKGKDVELRCDPISGHTALYWYRQSLGQGLEFLIYFQGNSAPDKSGLPSDRFSAERTGGSVSTLTIQRTQQEDSAVYLCASSFDRLATNEKLFFGSGTQLSVL.